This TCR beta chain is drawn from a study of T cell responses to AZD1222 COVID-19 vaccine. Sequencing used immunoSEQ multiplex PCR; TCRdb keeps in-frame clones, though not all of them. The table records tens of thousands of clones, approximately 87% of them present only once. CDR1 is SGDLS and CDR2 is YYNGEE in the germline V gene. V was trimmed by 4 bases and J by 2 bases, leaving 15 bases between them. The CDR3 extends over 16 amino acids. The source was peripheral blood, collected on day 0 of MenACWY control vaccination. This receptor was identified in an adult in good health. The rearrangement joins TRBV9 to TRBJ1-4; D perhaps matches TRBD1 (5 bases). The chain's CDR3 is CASSPRERGTNEKLFF. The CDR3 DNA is TGTGCCAGCAGCCCCCGCGAAAGGGGCACTAATGAAAAACTGTTTTTT.